This is a list of T cell receptor beta chains from one sample in a study. TCRdb reprocessed the 5' RACE reads with MiXCR, giving one entry per CDR3 protein. The repertoire has about 54,000 distinct CDR3 sequences, roughly 15% of them found once; the top ten carry under 2.5%. Sequencing was performed on naive CD4+ T cells sorted from blood. Receptor source: a female donor with breast cancer. The CDR3 runs from the conserved cysteine through the conserved F or W. Each record gives: V gene, J gene, clone size, D gene, CDR3 DNA, CDR3 protein. The D gene is left open where the match is weak. Part of the rows lack a size; the others show once, few, many or a class for expanded clones.

TRBV5-1	TRBJ1-3	many	.	TGCGCCAGCAGCTTGGAGGGCGGAAACACCATATATTTT	CASSLEGGNTIYF
TRBV14	TRBJ1-3	.	.	TGTGCCAGCAGATCGGACGGAAACACCATATATTTT	CASRSDGNTIYF
TRBV20-1	TRBJ2-3	few	TRBD2	TGCAGTGCTGTCCTAGCGGGAGGAGCCACAGATACGCAGTATTTT	CSAVLAGGATDTQYF
TRBV5-5	TRBJ2-1	few	TRBD2	TGTGCCAGCAGCTGGGGACTAGCGGCCTACAATGAGCAGTTCTTC	CASSWGLAAYNEQFF
TRBV27	TRBJ1-6	.	.	TGTGCCAGCAGTTCGGGACAATATAATTCACCCCTCCACTTT	CASSSGQYNSPLHF
TRBV7-8	TRBJ2-1	.	.	TGTGCCAGCAGCTTGGCTCACGGATATGAGCAGTTCTTC	CASSLAHGYEQFF
TRBV7-3	TRBJ2-5	.	TRBD2	TGTGCCAGCAGCCCGGGACTAGCGGGAGGGTCGGGGGAGACCCAGTACTTC	CASSPGLAGGSGETQYF
TRBV7-9	TRBJ1-1	many	.	TGTGCCAGCAGCCCCGTGATTGAAGCTTTCTTT	CASSPVIEAFF
TRBV5-1	TRBJ1-6	few	TRBD1	TGCGCCAGCAGCCACTTCGCGGGACAGGGGAATTCACCCCTCCACTTT	CASSHFAGQGNSPLHF
TRBV7-3	TRBJ2-1	once	TRBD2	TGTGCCAGCGGCCCCCTCCCTAGCGGGACTACAAATGAGCAGTTCTTC	CASGPLPSGTTNEQFF
TRBV5-1	TRBJ1-5	few	TRBD1	TGCGCCAGCAGCTTCGGGGACAGTAATCAGCCCCAGCATTTT	CASSFGDSNQPQHF
TRBV29-1	TRBJ2-1	many	TRBD2	TGCAGCGGGGAGCGGGACCTAGGTGAGCAGTTCTTC	CSGERDLGEQFF
TRBV20-1	TRBJ2-5	few	.	TGCAGTGCTAGCGGCGGATTCCAAGAGACCCAGTACTTC	CSASGGFQETQYF
TRBV5-1	TRBJ2-4	.	.	TGCGCCAGCAGCTTGCCAGGGGAGGACATTCAGTACTTC	CASSLPGEDIQYF
TRBV9	TRBJ2-3	few	.	TGTGCCAGCAGCGGCAACATGAGGAGAACCACAGATACGCAGTATTTT	CASSGNMRRTTDTQYF
TRBV7-2	TRBJ1-5	many	.	TGTGCCAGCAGCCCCTCGGACGGTATCAATCAGCCCCAGCATTTT	CASSPSDGINQPQHF
TRBV20-1	TRBJ2-1	.	TRBD1	TGCAGTGCCGGGACGGGACAGGGTACCTACAATGAGCAGTTCTTC	CSAGTGQGTYNEQFF
TRBV7-6	TRBJ2-5	many	.	TGTGCCAGCAGCCTCACTTCGGCCGGAGAGACCCAGTACTTC	CASSLTSAGETQYF
TRBV7-8	TRBJ2-5	.	TRBD2	TGTGCCAGCAGCTTAGATGGTGCGGGAGGGCAAGAGACCCAGTACTTC	CASSLDGAGGQETQYF
TRBV5-6	TRBJ2-2	.	.	TGTGCCAGCAGCTTCTTGACTGTAACCACCGGGGAGCTGTTTTTT	CASSFLTVTTGELFF
TRBV6-4	TRBJ1-6	few	.	TGTGCCAGCAGTGAGCGGAGGGGTTCACCCCTCCACTTT	CASSERRGSPLHF
TRBV7-2	TRBJ2-1	few	.	TGTGCCAGCAGCTTAGGTCTGACGGAAAAAAATGAGCAGTTCTTC	CASSLGLTEKNEQFF
TRBV7-3	TRBJ2-7	many	.	TGTGCCAGCAGCTCCTCGCCGTCCGCTTCCTACGAGCAGTACTTC	CASSSSPSASYEQYF
TRBV21-1	TRBJ2-7	.	.	TGTGCCAGCAGCCGGCGAGACGAGCAGTACTTC	CASSRRDEQYF
TRBV5-6	TRBJ2-6	many	TRBD1	TGTGCCAGCAGCTTGGGACCGGGACAGCCATCTGGGGCCAACGTCCTGACTTTC	CASSLGPGQPSGANVLTF
TRBV4-1	TRBJ2-6	many	.	TGCGCCAGCAGCCATGAAACAGGGTCAGATGGGGCCAACGTCCTGACTTTC	CASSHETGSDGANVLTF
TRBV29-1	TRBJ1-2	few	.	TGCAGCGTTGAGGGCGGGGTTGGAGGCTACACCTTC	CSVEGGVGGYTF
TRBV5-1	TRBJ1-1	few	.	TGCGCCAGCAGCTTGGCTGGGGGCGGTGGTCGCACTGAAGCTTTCTTT	CASSLAGGGGRTEAFF
TRBV5-1	TRBJ2-5	.	.	TGCGCCAGCGCCCGGCGGTCCCAGCAAGAGACCCAGTACTTC	CASARRSQQETQYF
TRBV5-1	TRBJ2-1	many	.	TGCGCCAGCAGCTGGAGATGGGACTCTTACAATGAGCAGTTCTTC	CASSWRWDSYNEQFF
TRBV29-1	TRBJ2-7	many	TRBD1	TGCAGCGTTGGTCAGGGGGCTAAGCAGTACTTC	CSVGQGAKQYF
TRBV25-1	TRBJ1-1	.	.	TGTGCCAGCACCAGATTAAGCACTGAAGCTTTCTTT	CASTRLSTEAFF
TRBV5-1	TRBJ1-1	many	.	TGCGCCAGCAGCCTTCAGACGGATGACACTGAAGCTTTCTTT	CASSLQTDDTEAFF
TRBV5-1	TRBJ2-5	.	.	TGCGCCAGCAGCTTGGACCTAGTGGGAGAGACCCAGTACTTC	CASSLDLVGETQYF
TRBV5-5	TRBJ2-7	many	.	TGTGCCAGCAGCTTGGCCGGGACTCACGCCTACGAGCAGTACTTC	CASSLAGTHAYEQYF
TRBV9	TRBJ2-1	many	TRBD2	TGTGCCAGCAGCTCCAGACTAGCGGAGCTAAGTACTGAGCAGTTCTTC	CASSSRLAELSTEQFF
TRBV5-1	TRBJ2-7	.	.	TGCGCCAGCAGCTTGGCCGGGTACTACGAGCAGTACTTC	CASSLAGYYEQYF
TRBV24-1	TRBJ2-3	few	TRBD1	TGTGCCACCAGTGATACGCGACAGGGGTACGGCACAGATACGCAGTATTTT	CATSDTRQGYGTDTQYF
TRBV29-1	TRBJ1-2	.	.	TGCAGCGTTGGGGCAGTTGATGGCTACACCTTC	CSVGAVDGYTF
TRBV29-1	TRBJ2-4	few	.	TGCAGCGTTGGGGGGCGCAGGGGGGGAGCCAAAAACATTCAGTACTTC	CSVGGRRGGAKNIQYF